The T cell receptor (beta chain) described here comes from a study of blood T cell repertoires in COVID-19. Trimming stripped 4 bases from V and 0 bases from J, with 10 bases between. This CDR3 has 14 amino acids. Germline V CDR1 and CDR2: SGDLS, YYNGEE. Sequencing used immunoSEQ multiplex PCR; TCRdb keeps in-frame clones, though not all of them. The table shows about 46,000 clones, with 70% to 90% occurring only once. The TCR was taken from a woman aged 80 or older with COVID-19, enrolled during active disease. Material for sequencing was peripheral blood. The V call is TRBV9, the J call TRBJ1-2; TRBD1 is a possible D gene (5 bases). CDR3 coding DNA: TGTGCCAGCAGCCGCGGGGGACCTAACTATGGCTACACCTTC. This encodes CASSRGGPNYGYTF. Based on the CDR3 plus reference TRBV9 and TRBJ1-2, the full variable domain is DSGVTQTPKHLITATGQRVTLRCSPRSGDLSVYWYQQSLDQGLQFLIQYYNGEERAKGNILERFSAQQFPDLHSELNLSSLELGDSALYFCASSRGGPNYGYTFGSGTRLTVV.